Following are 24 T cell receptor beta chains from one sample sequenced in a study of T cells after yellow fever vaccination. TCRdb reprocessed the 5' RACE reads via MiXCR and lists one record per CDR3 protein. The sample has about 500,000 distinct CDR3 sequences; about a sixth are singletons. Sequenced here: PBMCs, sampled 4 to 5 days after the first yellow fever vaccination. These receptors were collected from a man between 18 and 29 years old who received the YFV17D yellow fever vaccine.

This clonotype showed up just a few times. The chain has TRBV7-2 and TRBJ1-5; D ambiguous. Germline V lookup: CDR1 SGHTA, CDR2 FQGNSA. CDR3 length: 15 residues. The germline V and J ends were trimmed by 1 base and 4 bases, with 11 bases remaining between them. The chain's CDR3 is CASSLDGGMNQPQHF. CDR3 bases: TGTGCCAGCAGCTTAGACGGCGGAATGAATCAGCCCCAGCATTTT.

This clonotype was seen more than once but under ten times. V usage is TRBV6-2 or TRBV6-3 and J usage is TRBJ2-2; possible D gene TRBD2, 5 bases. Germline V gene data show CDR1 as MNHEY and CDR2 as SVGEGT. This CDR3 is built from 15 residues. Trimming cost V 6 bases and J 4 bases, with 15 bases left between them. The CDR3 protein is CASRDPGRATGELFF. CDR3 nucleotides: TGTGCCAGCAGGGACCCCGGGCGGGCCACCGGGGAGCTGTTTTTT.

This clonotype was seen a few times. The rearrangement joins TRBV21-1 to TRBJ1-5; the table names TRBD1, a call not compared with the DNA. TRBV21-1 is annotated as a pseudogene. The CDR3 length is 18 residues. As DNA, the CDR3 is TGTGCCAGCAGCAAAGAGTTTTATGGGACAGGGGTAAGGCAGCCCCAGCATTTT. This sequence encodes CASSKEFYGTGVRQPQHF.

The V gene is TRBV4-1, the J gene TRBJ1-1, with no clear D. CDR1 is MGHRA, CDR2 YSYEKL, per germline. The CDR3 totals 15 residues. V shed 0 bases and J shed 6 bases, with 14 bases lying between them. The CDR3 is CASSQDNSWAAEAFF. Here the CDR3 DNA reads TGCGCCAGCAGCCAAGATAACAGTTGGGCGGCTGAAGCTTTCTTT.

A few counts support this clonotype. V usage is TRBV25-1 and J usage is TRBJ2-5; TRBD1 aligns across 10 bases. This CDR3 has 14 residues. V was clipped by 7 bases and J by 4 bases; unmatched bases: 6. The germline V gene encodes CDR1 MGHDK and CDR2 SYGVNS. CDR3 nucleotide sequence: TGTGCCAGCACCCCGGACAGGGGGTTAGAGACCCAGTACTTC. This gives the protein CASTPDRGLETQYF.

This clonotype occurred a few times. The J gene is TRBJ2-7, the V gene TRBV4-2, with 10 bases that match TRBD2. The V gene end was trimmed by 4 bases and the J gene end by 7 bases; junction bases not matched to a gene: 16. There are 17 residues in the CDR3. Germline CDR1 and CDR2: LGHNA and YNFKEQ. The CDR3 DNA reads TGTGCCAGCAGCCTATCCCTACTAGCGGGGCGGTCAGGGGAGCAGTACTTC. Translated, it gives CASSLSLLAGRSGEQYF.

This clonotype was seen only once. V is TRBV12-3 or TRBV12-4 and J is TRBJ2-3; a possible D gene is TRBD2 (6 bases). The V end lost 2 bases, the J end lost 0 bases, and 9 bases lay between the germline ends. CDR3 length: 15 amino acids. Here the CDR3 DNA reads TGTGCCAGCAGTTTAACGGGGACTAGCACAGATACGCAGTATTTT. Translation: CASSLTGTSTDTQYF.

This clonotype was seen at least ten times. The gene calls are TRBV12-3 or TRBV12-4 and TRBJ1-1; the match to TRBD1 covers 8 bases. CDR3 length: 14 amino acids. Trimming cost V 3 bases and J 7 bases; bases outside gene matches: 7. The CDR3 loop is CASSLGQEPGEAFF. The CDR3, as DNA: TGTGCCAGCAGTTTGGGACAGGAACCAGGTGAAGCTTTCTTT.

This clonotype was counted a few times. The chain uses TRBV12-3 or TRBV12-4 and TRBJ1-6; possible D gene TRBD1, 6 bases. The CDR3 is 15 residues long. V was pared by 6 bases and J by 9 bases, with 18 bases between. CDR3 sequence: CASSTDRLRSSPLHF. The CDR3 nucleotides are TGTGCCAGCAGCACCGACAGGCTGCGGAGTTCACCCCTCCACTTT.

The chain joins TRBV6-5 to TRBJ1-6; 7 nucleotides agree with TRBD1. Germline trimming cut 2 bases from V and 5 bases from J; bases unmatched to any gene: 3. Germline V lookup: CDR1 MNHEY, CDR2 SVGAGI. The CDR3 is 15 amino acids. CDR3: CASSYEGTDNSPLHF. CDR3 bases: TGTGCCAGCAGTTACGAAGGGACAGATAATTCACCCCTCCACTTT.

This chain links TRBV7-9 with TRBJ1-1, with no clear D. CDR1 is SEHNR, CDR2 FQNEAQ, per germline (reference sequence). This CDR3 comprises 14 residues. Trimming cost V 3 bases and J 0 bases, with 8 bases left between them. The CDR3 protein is CASSFSYMNTEAFF. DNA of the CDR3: TGTGCCAGCAGCTTCAGCTACATGAACACTGAAGCTTTCTTT.

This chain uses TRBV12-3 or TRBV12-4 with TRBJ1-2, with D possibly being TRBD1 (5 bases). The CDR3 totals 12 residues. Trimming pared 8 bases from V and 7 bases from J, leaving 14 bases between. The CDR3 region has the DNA TGTGCCAGCGGGGGACCCTACGGTGGCTACACCTTC. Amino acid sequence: CASGGPYGGYTF.

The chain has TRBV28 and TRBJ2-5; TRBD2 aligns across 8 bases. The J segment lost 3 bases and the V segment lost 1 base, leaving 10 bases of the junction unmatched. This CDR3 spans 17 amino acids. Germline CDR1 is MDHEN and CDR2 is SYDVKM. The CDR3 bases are TGTGCCAGCAGTTTATCGGGGGGGACGGCGAGGGAAGAGACCCAGTACTTC. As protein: CASSLSGGTAREETQYF.

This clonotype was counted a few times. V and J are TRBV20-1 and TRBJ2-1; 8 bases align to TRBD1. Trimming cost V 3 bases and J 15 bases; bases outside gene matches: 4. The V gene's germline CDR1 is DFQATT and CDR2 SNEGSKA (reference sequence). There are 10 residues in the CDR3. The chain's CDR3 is CSASRDRLFF. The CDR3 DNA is TGCAGTGCTAGTAGGGACAGGCTGTTCTTC.

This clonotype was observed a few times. The CDR3 coding sequence is TGCAGTGCTCTTGACAGGGACCCTCTTCCGAGCAATCAGCCCCAGCATTTT. Translating gives CSALDRDPLPSNQPQHF. The chain joins TRBV20-1 to TRBJ1-5; 7 bases are shared with TRBD1. The ends lost 5 bases at V and 1 base at J; junction bases unmatched: 14. CDR1 is DFQATT, CDR2 SNEGSKA, per germline (reference sequence). The CDR3 sequence is 17 residues long.

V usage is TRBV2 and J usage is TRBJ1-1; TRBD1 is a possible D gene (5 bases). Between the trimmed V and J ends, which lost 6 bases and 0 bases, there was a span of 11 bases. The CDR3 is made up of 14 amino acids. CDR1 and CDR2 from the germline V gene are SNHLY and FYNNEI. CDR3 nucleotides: TGTGCCAGCAGACAGGTTCCCATGAACACTGAAGCTTTCTTT. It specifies CASRQVPMNTEAFF.

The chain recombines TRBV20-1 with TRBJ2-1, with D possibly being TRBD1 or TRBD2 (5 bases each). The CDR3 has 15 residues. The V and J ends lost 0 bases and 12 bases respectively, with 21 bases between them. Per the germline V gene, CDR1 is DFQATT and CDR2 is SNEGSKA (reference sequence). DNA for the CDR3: TGCAGTGCTAGAGATGCGACAGTCCCACTCGCGGGGCAGTTCTTC. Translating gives CSARDATVPLAGQFF.

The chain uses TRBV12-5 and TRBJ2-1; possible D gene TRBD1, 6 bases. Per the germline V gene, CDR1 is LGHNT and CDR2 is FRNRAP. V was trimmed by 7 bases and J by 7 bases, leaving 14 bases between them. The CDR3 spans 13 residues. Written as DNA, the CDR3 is TGTGCTAGTGCGTCAGGGGAGATAAATGAGCAGTTCTTC. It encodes CASASGEINEQFF. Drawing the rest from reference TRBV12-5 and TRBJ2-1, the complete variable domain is DARVTQTPRHKVTEMGQEVTMRCQPILGHNTVFWYRQTMMQGLELLAYFRNRAPLDDSGMPKDRFSAEMPDATLATLKIQPSEPRDSAVYFCASASGEINEQFFGPGTRLTVL.

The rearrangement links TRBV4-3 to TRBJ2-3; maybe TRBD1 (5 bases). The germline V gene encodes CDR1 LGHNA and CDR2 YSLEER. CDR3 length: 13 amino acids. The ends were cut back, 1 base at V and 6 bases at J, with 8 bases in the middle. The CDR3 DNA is TGCGCCAGCAGCCAAGTGCAGGGTGATACGCAGTATTTT. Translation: CASSQVQGDTQYF.

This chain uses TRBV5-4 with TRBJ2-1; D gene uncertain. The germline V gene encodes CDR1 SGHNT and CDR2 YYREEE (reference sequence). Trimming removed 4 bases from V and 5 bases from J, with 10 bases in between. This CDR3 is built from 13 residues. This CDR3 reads CASSIKTNNEQFF. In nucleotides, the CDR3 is TGTGCCAGCAGCATTAAAACTAACAATGAGCAGTTCTTC.

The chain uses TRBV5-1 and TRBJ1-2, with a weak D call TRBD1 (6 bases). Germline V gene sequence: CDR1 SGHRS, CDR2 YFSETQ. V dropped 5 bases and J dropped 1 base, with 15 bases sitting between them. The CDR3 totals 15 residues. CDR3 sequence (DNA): TGCGCCAGCAGGGCTGAACAGGGTGGTAACTATGGCTACACCTTC. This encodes CASRAEQGGNYGYTF.

The CDR3 region has the DNA TGCAGTGCTAGAGCCACAGGGGCTACAGATACGCAGTATTTT. Its translation is CSARATGATDTQYF. The V gene is TRBV20-1, the J gene TRBJ2-3; 7 positions match TRBD1. V trimming: 1 base; J trimming: 3 bases; junction bases outside the gene matches: 4. The length of the CDR3 is 14 residues. Germline V gene sequence: CDR1 DFQATT, CDR2 SNEGSKA (reference sequence).

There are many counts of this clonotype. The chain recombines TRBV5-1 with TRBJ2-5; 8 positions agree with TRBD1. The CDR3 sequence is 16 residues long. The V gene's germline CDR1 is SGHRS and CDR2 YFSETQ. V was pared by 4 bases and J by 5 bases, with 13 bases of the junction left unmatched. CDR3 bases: TGCGCCAGCAGCGGTATAAGGGACAGGCGGCGGGAGACCCAGTACTTC. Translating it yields CASSGIRDRRRETQYF.

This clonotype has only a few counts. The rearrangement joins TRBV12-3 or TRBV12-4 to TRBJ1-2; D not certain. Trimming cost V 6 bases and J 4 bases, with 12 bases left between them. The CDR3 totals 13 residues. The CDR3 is CASSPIGSYGYTF. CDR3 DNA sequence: TGTGCCAGCAGCCCCATCGGGTCCTATGGCTACACCTTC.